The T cell receptor beta chain under discussion was sequenced for a study of T cells in Graves' hyperthyroidism and ophthalmopathy. This clonotype was observed at least ten times. The investigators amplified TCR beta CDR3 regions from RNA transcripts. HTBI primers were employed in a first-round RT-PCR of the TCR CDR3. TCRdb re-derived calls from the multiplex PCR reads in MiXCR, one entry per CDR3 protein. Of a few hundred thousand distinct CDR3 sequences in the sample, roughly 13% were seen once. The trim removed 2 bases at V and 5 bases at J, leaving 5 bases unmatched. The CDR3 is 15 residues long. Per germline, CDR1 MDHEN and CDR2 SYDVKM.

The chain has TRBV28 and TRBJ1-1; TRBD1 agrees at 10 bases. Sequences were obtained from blood. The sequence was obtained from a woman aged 18-35 years with Graves' hyperthyroidism. The CDR3 is CASSLIDRGRTEAFF. In nucleotides, the CDR3 is TGTGCCAGCAGTTTAATAGACAGGGGGCGAACTGAAGCTTTCTTT. The whole variable domain, remainder taken from reference TRBV28 and TRBJ1-1, is DVKVTQSSRYLVKRTGEKVFLECVQDMDHENMFWYRQDPGLGLRLIYFSYDVKMKEKGDIPEGYSVSREKKERFSLILESASTNQTSMYLCASSLIDRGRTEAFFGQGTRLTVV.